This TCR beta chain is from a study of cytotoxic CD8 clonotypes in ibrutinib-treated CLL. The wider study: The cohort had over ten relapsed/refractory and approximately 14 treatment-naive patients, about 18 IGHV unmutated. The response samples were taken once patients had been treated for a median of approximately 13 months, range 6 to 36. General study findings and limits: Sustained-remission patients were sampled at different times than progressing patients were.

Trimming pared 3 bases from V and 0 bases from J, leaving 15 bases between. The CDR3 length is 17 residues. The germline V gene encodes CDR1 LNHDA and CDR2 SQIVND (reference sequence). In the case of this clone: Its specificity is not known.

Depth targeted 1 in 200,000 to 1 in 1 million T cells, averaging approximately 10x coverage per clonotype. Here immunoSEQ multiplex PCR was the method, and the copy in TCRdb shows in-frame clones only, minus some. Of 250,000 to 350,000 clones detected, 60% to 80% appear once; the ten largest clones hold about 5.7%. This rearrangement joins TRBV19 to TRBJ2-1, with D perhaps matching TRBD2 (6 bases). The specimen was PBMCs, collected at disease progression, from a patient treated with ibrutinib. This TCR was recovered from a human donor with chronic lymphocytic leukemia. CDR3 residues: CASSIPHSGLSYNEQFF. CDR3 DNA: TGTGCCAGTAGTATCCCCCATAGCGGTCTCTCCTACAATGAGCAGTTCTTC.